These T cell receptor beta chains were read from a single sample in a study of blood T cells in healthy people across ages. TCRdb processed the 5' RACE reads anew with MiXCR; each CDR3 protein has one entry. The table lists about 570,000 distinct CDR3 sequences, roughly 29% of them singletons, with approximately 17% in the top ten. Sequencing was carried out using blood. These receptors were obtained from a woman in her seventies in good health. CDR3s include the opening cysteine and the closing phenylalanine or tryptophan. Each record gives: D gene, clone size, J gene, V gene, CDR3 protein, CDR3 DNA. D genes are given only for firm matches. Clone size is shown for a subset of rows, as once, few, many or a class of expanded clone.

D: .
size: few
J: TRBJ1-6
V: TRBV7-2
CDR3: CASGRTAEGSPLHF
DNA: TGTGCCAGCGGTAGGACAGCGGAGGGTTCACCCCTCCACTTT

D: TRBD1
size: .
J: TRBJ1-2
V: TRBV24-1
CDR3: CATSDPRGTANYGYTF
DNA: TGTGCCACCAGTGATCCGCGGGGGACAGCTAACTATGGCTACACCTTC

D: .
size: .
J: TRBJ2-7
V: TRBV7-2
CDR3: CASSLKGHTIYEQYF
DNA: TGTGCCAGCAGCTTAAAGGGGCATACTATTTACGAGCAGTACTTC

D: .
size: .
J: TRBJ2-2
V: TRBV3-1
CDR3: CASSKRKQAERGELFF
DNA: TGTGCCAGCAGCAAACGCAAGCAAGCTGAGCGGGGGGAGCTGTTTTTT

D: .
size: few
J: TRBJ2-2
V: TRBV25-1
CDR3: CASSEDGGLFF
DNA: TGTGCCAGCAGTGAGGACGGGGGGCTGTTTTTT

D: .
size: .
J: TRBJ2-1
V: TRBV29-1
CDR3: CSVQLDREQFF
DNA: TGCAGCGTCCAACTTGACCGAGAGCAGTTCTTC

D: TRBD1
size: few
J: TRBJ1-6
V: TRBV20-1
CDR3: CSARQGAPARENSPLHF
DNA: TGCAGTGCTAGACAGGGGGCGCCGGCAAGGGAGAATTCACCCCTCCACTTT

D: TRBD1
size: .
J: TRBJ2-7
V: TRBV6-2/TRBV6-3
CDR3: CASRYRDRVIEQYF
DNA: TGTGCCAGCAGATACCGGGACAGAGTAATCGAGCAGTACTTC

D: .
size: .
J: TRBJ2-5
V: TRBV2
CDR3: CAGSDRGETQYF
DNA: TGTGCCGGATCGGACAGAGGAGAGACCCAGTACTTC

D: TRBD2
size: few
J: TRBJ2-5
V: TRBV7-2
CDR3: CASSLAIAGVKTQYF
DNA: TGTGCCAGCAGCTTAGCTATAGCGGGAGTTAAGACCCAGTACTTC

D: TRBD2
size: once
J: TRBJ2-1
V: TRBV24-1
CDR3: CACQRGDSYNEQFF
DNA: TGTGCCTGCCAGCGGGGGGATTCCTACAATGAGCAGTTCTTC

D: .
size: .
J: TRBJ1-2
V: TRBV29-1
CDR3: CSVETQTNYGYTF
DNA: TGCAGCGTTGAAACCCAGACTAACTATGGCTACACCTTC

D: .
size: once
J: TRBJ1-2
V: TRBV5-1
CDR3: CASSLQTDQGYGYTF
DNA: TGCGCCAGCAGCTTGCAGACGGACCAGGGCTATGGCTACACCTTC

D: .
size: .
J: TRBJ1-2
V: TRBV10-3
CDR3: CAIRGTAYNYGYTF
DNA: TGTGCCATCAGGGGGACGGCTTATAACTATGGCTACACCTTC

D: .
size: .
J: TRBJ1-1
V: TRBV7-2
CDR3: CASSVGQPHTEAFF
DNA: TGTGCCAGCAGTGTGGGACAACCACACACTGAAGCTTTCTTT

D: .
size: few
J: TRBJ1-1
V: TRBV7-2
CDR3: CASSKTRGAASAYEAFF
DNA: TGTGCCAGCAGCAAGACCCGGGGGGCCGCCAGCGCCTACGAAGCTTTCTTT

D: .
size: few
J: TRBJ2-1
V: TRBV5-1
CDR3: CASSSLLDWKSGGNMQFF
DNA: TGCGCCAGCAGCTCTCTACTTGATTGGAAATCCGGGGGTAATATGCAGTTCTTC

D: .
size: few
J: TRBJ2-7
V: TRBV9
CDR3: CASSVATGRYYEQYF
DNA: TGTGCCAGCAGCGTAGCGACCGGGAGATACTACGAGCAGTACTTC

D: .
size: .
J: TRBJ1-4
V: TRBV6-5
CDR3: CASSYSLTNEKLFF
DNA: TGTGCCAGCAGTTACTCGCTCACTAATGAAAAACTGTTTTTT

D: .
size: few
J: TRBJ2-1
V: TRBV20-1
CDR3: CSARDRQPYNEQFF
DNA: TGCAGTGCTAGAGATCGACAGCCGTACAATGAGCAGTTCTTC

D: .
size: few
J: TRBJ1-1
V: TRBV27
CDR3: CASSIRTANTEAFF
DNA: TGTGCCAGCAGCATACGAACAGCGAACACTGAAGCTTTCTTT

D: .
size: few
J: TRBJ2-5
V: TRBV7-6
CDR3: CASSLAWLGETQYF
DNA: TGTGCCAGCAGCTTAGCATGGCTTGGGGAGACCCAGTACTTC

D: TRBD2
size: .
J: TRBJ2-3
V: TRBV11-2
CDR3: CASSLTGTSGGRNLHTDTQYF
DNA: TGTGCCAGCAGCTTGACGGGGACTAGCGGGGGGCGGAACCTCCACACAGATACGCAGTATTTT

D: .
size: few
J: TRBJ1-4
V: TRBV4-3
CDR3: CASSQSSRGGRGEKLFF
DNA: TGCGCCAGCAGCCAATCGTCCCGTGGGGGCCGGGGAGAAAAACTGTTTTTT

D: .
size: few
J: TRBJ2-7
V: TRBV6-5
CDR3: CASSYSGSGSYEQYF
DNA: TGTGCCAGCAGTTACTCGGGATCGGGATCCTACGAGCAGTACTTC

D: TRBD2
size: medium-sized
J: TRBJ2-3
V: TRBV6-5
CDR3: CASSSGGAGTDTQYF
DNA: TGTGCCAGCAGTTCCGGGGGGGCCGGCACAGATACGCAGTATTTT

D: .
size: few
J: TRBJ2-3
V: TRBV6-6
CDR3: CASSYPRQRDTDTQYF
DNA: TGTGCCAGCAGTTACCCACGTCAGAGAGATACAGATACGCAGTATTTT